This T cell receptor (beta chain) was sequenced for a study of blood T cell repertoires in COVID-19. On the study more broadly: From the United States, Italy and Spain came samples of acute and convalescent COVID-19.

V was clipped by 5 bases and J by 4 bases, with 13 bases between them. Germline V gene data show CDR1 as KGHDR and CDR2 as SFDVKD. This CDR3 is built from 14 residues. Original processing notes: Counts of nucleated cells, estimated from reference gene primer amplification, were obtained. This table comes from immunoSEQ multiplex PCR, and its TCRdb copy is limited to in-frame clones, with some not included. The V and J calls and clone size come from that table; D and trimming were worked out from the DNA. The data show 250,000 to 350,000 clones, about 85% seen once. The sequenced sample was peripheral blood. The genes are TRBV24-1 and TRBJ1-2; perhaps TRBD1 as D (5 bases). The receptor's source is a woman aged 45-65 years who had recovered from COVID-19. The CDR3 spells CATSAPGGGYGYTF. CDR3 bases: TGTGCCACCAGTGCTCCCGGGGGGGGCTATGGCTACACCTTC.